The source of this TCR beta chain is a study of radiation and T cells in renal cell carcinoma. Details on this clone: Its cognate antigen is unknown.

Time point: baseline pretreatment blood. The sample's treatment: 15 Gy SBRT to primary tumor, nephrectomy 4 weeks later. Radiation-treated patients gave blood at baseline, week 2 and week 4. The patient's renal cell carcinoma had clear cell pathology. Sequenced by immunoSEQ multiplex PCR; TCRdb stores in-frame clones only, minus some. The data contain 150,000 or so clones, 70% to 90% of them seen just once; the ten biggest clones take up 12%. Points from the study as a whole: No pretreatment tumor biopsies were available for baseline clonotypes.

Source: blood, taken from a patient whose treatment included radiotherapy and nephrectomy. The clonotype comes from a woman aged 50 to 60 with renal cell carcinoma.

The CDR3 coding sequence is TGTGCCAGCACCCAGACCTCGAGCTCCTACAATGAGCAGTTCTTC. This translates into CASTQTSSSYNEQFF. The chain links TRBV7-9 to TRBJ2-1; no firm D call. There are 15 residues in the CDR3. V was clipped by 7 bases and J by 0 bases, with 13 bases between them. Germline CDR1 reads SEHNR; CDR2 reads FQNEAQ (reference sequence). Complete variable domain (other parts from reference TRBV7-9 and TRBJ2-1): DTGVSQNPRHKITKRGQNVTFRCDPISEHNRLYWYRQTLGQGPEFLTYFQNEAQLEKSRLLSDRFSAERPKGSFSTLEIQRTEQGDSAMYLCASTQTSSSYNEQFFGPGTRLTVL.